This T cell receptor (beta chain) was recovered during a study of T cell responses to AZD1222 COVID-19 vaccine. Study-level points and caveats: Donors skewed white British and female; clonal diversity was possibly underestimated. Nearly half of spike-specific TCRs reportedly target variant regions that are unmutated in the B.1.351 and B.1.1.7 variants. Two AZD1222 administrations were followed by greater Spike-specific TCR breadth and depth.

The table came from immunoSEQ multiplex PCR; TCRdb's copy has only in-frame clones and leaves some out. The table records 100,000 to 150,000 clones, 80% to 90% of them present only once. V was pared by 7 bases and J by 7 bases, with 9 bases of the junction left unmatched. The CDR3 contains 13 residues. Germline V gives CDR1 LNHDA, CDR2 SQIVND (reference sequence). Details on this clone: Its antigen is undetermined.

Investigators merged groups given second doses at roughly 4 or roughly 12 weeks. The source material was peripheral blood, sampled 28 days after the second AZD1222 dose. The source of this sequence is an adult who received the AZD1222 COVID-19 vaccine. V and J are TRBV19 and TRBJ1-2, with 7 bases matching TRBD1. CDR3 in DNA: TGTGCCAGTACCACTACAGGGGTGGGTGGCTACACCTTC. It encodes CASTTTGVGGYTF.